This T cell receptor (beta chain) came from a study of neurological immune-mediated disorders. TCRdb called the 5' RACE reads again in MiXCR, with one record for every CDR3 protein. The top ten clones hold 3% to 4.5% of a sample with about 41,000 distinct CDR3 sequences, about 14% of them seen once. The CDR3 runs to 13 residues. V lost 3 bases and J lost 8, with 16 bases in between. Per germline, CDR1 DFQATT and CDR2 SNEGSKA (reference sequence). Study-level results: The greatest TCR clonal expansion appeared in HTLV-1-associated myelopathy and the smallest, falling below healthy controls, in multiple sclerosis. CDR3 amino acid sequences of expanded clones were not shared across subjects, a result suggesting private repertoires in all groups.

This clonotype was observed many times. Its matching antigen is unknown. The rearrangement joins TRBV20-1 to TRBJ1-1; D is perhaps TRBD1 (6 bases). Material: CD4+ T cells from blood. The origin of this receptor is a woman aged 55 to 70 with HTLV-1-associated myelopathy (HAM/TSP). CDR3 DNA sequence: TGCAGTGCTAGTCGGACAGAGTTGGCCGAAGCTTTCTTT. Its translation: CSASRTELAEAFF.